This is a list of T cell receptor beta chains from one sample in a study of T cells in Graves' hyperthyroidism and ophthalmopathy. TCRdb called the multiplex PCR reads again in MiXCR, with one record for every CDR3 protein. The top ten clones hold about 17% of a sample with approximately 610,000 distinct CDR3 sequences, 16% of them seen once. Sequences were obtained from blood. The receptors were sampled from a woman aged 18-35 years with Graves' hyperthyroidism. The CDR3 runs from the conserved cysteine through the conserved F or W.

TRBV5-5,TRBJ1-5,CATCMSGNHQPQHF
TRBV20-1,TRBJ2-2,CSARPLGTVRGTGELFF
TRBV4-1,TRBJ2-2,CASSLEALTNTGELFF
TRBV11-2,TRBJ1-1,CASSVYRSTEAFF
TRBV10-3,TRBJ1-4,CAISDGETGKLFF
TRBV19,TRBJ1-1,CASQLLSGTEAFF
TRBV7-9,TRBJ2-2,CASSLYGRNTGELFF
TRBV29-1,TRBJ2-5,CSVGLETQYF
TRBV5-6,TRBJ2-5,CASSGRSFGLGKTQYF
TRBV4-1,TRBJ2-5,CASSQLVLGDMTQYF
TRBV7-3,TRBJ1-1,CASSPMIYTEAFF
TRBV19,TRBJ2-1,CASSLTLAGGGNEQFF
TRBV7-2,TRBJ2-1,CASSLGDIRIYNEQFF
TRBV9,TRBJ2-1,CASSPGVTGGEEEQFF
TRBV20-1,TRBJ2-5,CSARVYETQYF
TRBV4-3,TRBJ1-2,CASSQVQGLNYGYTF
TRBV5-1,TRBJ1-1,CASSSRRAVNTEAFF
TRBV4-3,TRBJ2-3,CASSSRLSGDDTDTQYF
TRBV11-2,TRBJ2-5,CASSYGRDYAETQYF
TRBV18,TRBJ1-1,CASSPGRRAEAFF
TRBV7-8,TRBJ2-2,CASSLVGGRLNTGELFF
TRBV18,TRBJ2-1,CASSPHALAGDVNEQFF
TRBV7-9,TRBJ2-7,CASSNPRSPYEQYF
TRBV27,TRBJ2-5,CASSSYPEGETQYF
TRBV12-3/TRBV12-4,TRBJ1-1,CASSLQGARTEAFF
TRBV27,TRBJ2-1,CASWPGNEQFF
TRBV12-3/TRBV12-4,TRBJ1-6,CASTTGDNSPLHF
TRBV9,TRBJ1-1,CASSPTGRGNTEASF
TRBV29-1,TRBJ1-1,CSVAGRTLMNTEAFF
TRBV11-2,TRBJ2-5,CASSLEGSQETQYF
TRBV29-1,TRBJ1-1,CSVAPRQGWTEAFF
TRBV20-1,TRBJ2-7,CSARDSYSNAYEQYF
TRBV5-1,TRBJ1-2,CASSNRDRGIGGYTF
TRBV3-1,TRBJ2-1,CASSQAPSTSGSGDEQFF
TRBV20-1,TRBJ2-2,CSARGTSGSTGELFF
TRBV30,TRBJ2-7,CAWTSGIYEQYF
TRBV27,TRBJ2-5,CASSLFWTSGAQETQYF
TRBV12-3/TRBV12-4,TRBJ2-7,CASSPSGQGGYEQYF
TRBV6-1,TRBJ1-2,CASSVTVNGYTF
TRBV20-1,TRBJ2-1,CSARIIDRGSYNEQFF
TRBV24-1,TRBJ2-3,CATRPAGGLTDTQYF
TRBV5-5,TRBJ2-1,CASSPQPSVHEQFF
TRBV4-1,TRBJ2-1,CASSQDFLAGGPSEQFF
TRBV6-1,TRBJ1-4,CASSSRGVTNEKLFF
TRBV4-1,TRBJ2-7,CASSPTSGFFSYEQYF
TRBV2,TRBJ2-1,CASSEGLSANEQFF
TRBV20-1,TRBJ2-7,CSAGPRVGYEQYF
TRBV29-1,TRBJ2-6,CSANSGANVLTF
TRBV20-1,TRBJ1-5,CSAPQGGRNQPQHF
TRBV7-9,TRBJ2-2,CASSDEGSSTGELFF
TRBV12-3/TRBV12-4,TRBJ2-1,CAINSLAGVFNEQFF
TRBV29-1,TRBJ2-3,CSLGRAGVTTDTQYF
TRBV4-2,TRBJ1-5,CASSQDGDGLGGPQHF
TRBV28,TRBJ1-2,CASSLPSTDGYTF
TRBV13,TRBJ1-1,CASSLGGEGVAFF